Sequencing of this T cell receptor (beta chain) was carried out in a study of T cells after yellow fever vaccination. MiXCR, applied by TCRdb to the 5' RACE reads, yields one record per CDR3 protein. The sample contains about 580,000 distinct CDR3 sequences, about 17% of which appear only once. This clonotype was seen more than once but under ten times. The V end was cut by 0 bases, the J end by 2 bases, with 8 bases between. CDR1 and CDR2 from the germline V gene are LGHNA and YNFKEQ. The length of the CDR3 is 14 residues. This TCR came from a man between 18 and 29 years old who received the YFV17D yellow fever vaccine. This rearrangement joins TRBV4-2 to TRBJ2-7, with no clear D. The sample was PBMCs, taken around 5 days after the first yellow fever vaccination. The CDR3 DNA reads TGTGCCAGCAGCCAAGATTATGGAGCCTACGAGCAGTACGTC. It codes for CASSQDYGAYEQYV.